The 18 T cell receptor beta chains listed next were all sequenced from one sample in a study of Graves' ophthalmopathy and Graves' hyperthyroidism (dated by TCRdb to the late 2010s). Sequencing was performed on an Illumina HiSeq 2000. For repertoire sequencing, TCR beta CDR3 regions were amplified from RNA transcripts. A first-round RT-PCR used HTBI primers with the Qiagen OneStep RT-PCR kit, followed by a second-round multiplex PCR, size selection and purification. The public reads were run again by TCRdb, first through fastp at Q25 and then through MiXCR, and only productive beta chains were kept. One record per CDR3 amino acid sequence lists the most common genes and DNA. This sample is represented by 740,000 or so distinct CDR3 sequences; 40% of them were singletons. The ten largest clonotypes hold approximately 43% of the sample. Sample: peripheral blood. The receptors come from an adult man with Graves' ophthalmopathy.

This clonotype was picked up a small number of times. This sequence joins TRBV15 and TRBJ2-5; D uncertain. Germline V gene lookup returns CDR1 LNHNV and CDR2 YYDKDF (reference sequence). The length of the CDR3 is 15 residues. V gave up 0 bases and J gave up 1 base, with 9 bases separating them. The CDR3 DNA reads TGTGCCACCAGCAGAGATAAGCCGATCCAAGAGACCCAGTACTTC. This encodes CATSRDKPIQETQYF.

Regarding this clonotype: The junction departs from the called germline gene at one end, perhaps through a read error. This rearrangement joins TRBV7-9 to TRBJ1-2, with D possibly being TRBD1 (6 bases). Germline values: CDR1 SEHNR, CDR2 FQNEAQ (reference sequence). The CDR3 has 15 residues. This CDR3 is CAGSLDTGQLAGYTF. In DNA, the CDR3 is TGTGCCGGCAGCTTAGACACCGGACAGTTGGCTGGCTACACCTTC.

In DNA form, the CDR3 reads TGTGCCAGCAGCGACCCTGCGGGACAGGGCAGGTACGAGCAGTACTTC. This codes for CASSDPAGQGRYEQYF. This sequence joins TRBV12-3 or TRBV12-4 and TRBJ2-5, with 9 bases identical to TRBD1. The J call may be incorrect, as the DNA end agrees better with TRBJ2-7. This CDR3 contains 16 residues.

CDR3 region: CSAIHRGRGSNQPQHF. CDR3 DNA sequence: TGCAGTGCTATACACAGGGGGCGCGGTAGCAATCAGCCCCAGCATTTT. The rearrangement uses TRBV20-1 and TRBJ1-5; 9 bases agree with TRBD1. The CDR3 covers 16 residues. Per germline, CDR1 DFQATT and CDR2 SNEGSKA (reference sequence). V shed 4 bases and J 0 bases; nucleotides not matched to a gene: 7.

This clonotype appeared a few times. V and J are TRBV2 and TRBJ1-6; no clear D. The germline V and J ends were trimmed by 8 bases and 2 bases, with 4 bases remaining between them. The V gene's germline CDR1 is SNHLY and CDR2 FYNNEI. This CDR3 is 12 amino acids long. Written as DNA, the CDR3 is TGTGCCAGCCGAACCTATAATTCACCCCTCCACTTT. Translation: CASRTYNSPLHF.

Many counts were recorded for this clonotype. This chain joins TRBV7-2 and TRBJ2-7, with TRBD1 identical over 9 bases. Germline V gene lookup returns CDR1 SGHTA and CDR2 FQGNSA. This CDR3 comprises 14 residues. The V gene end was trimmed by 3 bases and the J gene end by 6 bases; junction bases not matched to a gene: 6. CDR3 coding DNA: TGTGCCAGCAGCTTCAAAAGACAGGGGGGCGAGCAGTACTTC. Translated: CASSFKRQGGEQYF.

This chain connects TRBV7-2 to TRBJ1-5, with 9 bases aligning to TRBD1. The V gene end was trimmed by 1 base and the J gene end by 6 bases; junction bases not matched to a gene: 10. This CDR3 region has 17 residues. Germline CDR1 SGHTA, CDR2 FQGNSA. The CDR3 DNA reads TGTGCCAGCAGCTTAGTGCCGGGACAGGGTAACATTCAGCCCCAGCATTTT. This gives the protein CASSLVPGQGNIQPQHF.

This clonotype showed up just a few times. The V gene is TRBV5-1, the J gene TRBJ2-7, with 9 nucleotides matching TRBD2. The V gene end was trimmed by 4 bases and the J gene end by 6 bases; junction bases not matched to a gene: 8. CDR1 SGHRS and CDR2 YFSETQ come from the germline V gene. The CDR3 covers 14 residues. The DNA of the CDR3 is TGCGCCAGCAGCCGTGGGACTAGCAACGTCGAGCAGTACTTC. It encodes CASSRGTSNVEQYF.

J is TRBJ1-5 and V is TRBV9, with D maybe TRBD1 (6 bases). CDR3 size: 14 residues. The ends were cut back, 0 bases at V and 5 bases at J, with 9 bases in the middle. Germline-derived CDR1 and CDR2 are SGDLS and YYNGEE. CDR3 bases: TGTGCCAGCAGCGTAGGGACAGATGATCAGCCCCAGCATTTT. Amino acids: CASSVGTDDQPQHF.

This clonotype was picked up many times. CDR3: CATSRPRGTTGQTHGYTF. CDR3 nucleotides: TGTGCCACCAGCAGACCCCGGGGAACGACGGGACAAACTCATGGCTACACCTTC. This chain joins TRBV15 and TRBJ1-2; possibly TRBD1 for D (6 bases). Trimming removed 2 bases from V and 6 bases from J, with 25 bases in between. The CDR3 runs to 18 residues. Per the germline V gene, CDR1 is LNHNV and CDR2 is YYDKDF (reference sequence).

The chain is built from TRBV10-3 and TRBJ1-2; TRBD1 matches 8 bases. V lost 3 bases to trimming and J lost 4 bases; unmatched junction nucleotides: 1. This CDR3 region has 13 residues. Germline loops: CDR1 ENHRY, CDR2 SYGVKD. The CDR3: CAISDTGGYGYTF. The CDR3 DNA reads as TGTGCCATCAGTGACACAGGGGGCTATGGCTACACCTTC.

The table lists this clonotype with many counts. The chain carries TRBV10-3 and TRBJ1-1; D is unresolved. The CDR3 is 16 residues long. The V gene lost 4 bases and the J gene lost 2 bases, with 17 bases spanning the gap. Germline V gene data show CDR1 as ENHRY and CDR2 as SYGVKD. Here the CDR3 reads CAISVSAGEVNTEAFF. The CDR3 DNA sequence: TGTGCCATCAGTGTTTCGGCAGGAGAAGTAAACACTGAAGCTTTCTTT.

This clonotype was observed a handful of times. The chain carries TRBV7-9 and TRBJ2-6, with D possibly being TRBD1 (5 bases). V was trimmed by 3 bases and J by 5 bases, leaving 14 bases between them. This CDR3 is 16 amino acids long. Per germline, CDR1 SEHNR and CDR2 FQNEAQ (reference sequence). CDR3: CASSLEDSGWANVLTF. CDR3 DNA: TGTGCCAGCAGCTTGGAAGACAGTGGGTGGGCCAACGTCCTGACTTTC.

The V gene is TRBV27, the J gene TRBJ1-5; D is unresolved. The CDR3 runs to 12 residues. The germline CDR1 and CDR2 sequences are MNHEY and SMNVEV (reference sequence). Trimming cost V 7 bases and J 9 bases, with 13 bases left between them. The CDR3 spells CASTSAGGPQHF. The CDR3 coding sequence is TGTGCCAGCACATCAGCAGGAGGGCCCCAGCATTTT.

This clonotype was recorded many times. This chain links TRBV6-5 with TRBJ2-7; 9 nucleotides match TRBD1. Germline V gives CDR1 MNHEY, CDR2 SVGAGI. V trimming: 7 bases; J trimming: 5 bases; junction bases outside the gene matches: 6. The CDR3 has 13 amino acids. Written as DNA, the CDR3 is TGTGCCAGCACCAGGACAGGGGAGGACGAGCAGTACTTC. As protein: CASTRTGEDEQYF.

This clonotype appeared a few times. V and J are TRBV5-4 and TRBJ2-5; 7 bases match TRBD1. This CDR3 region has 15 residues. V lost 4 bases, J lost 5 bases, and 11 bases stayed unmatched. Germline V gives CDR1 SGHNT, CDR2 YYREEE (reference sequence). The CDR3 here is CASSPLTGAVETQYF. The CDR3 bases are TGTGCCAGCAGCCCCCTAACAGGGGCGGTCGAGACCCAGTACTTC.

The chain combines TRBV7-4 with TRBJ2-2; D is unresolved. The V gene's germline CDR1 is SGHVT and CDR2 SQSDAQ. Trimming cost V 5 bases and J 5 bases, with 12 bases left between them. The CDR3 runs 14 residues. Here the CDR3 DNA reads TGTGCCAGCAGCCCGCCAGGTTTGACCGGGGAGCTGTTTTTT. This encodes CASSPPGLTGELFF.

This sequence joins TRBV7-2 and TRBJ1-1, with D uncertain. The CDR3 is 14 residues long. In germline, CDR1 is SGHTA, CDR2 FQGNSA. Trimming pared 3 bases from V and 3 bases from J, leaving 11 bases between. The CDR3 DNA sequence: TGTGCCAGCAGCTTTCAAGGATGGTACACTGAAGCTTTCTTT. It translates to CASSFQGWYTEAFF.